These 8 T cell receptor beta chains were sequenced from one sample in a study of shared clonotypes between healthy human individuals. Assay: immunoSEQ multiplex PCR; the TCRdb copy retains only in-frame clones and omits some. The sample holds 450,000 to 600,000 clones, 70% to 80% seen once. Sequencing was done on a sample of PBMCs. The receptors come from a woman in her forties in good health. Some clones in this sample may be carry-over from other donors' samples.

This clone has just one count. The chain has TRBV18 and TRBJ2-2; the D gene is possibly TRBD1 (6 bases). CDR1 and CDR2 (germline): KGHSH, LQKENI. The V gene lost 1 base and the J gene lost 7 bases, with 13 bases spanning the gap. This CDR3 spans 15 amino acids. The CDR3 DNA follows: TGTGCCAGCTCACCACGGGGGCTAAAGGACGGGGAGCTGTTTTTT. Protein product: CASSPRGLKDGELFF. The variable domain in full, completed from reference TRBV18 and TRBJ2-2, reads NAGVMQNPRHLVRRRGQEARLRCSPMKGHSHVYWYRQLPEEGLKFMVYLQKENIIDESGMPKERFSAEFPKEGPSILRIQQVVRGDSAAYFCASSPRGLKDGELFFGEGSRLTVL.

This clone has a single count. V gene TRBV7-2 combines with J gene TRBJ2-5; possibly TRBD2 for D (6 bases). Germline V gene lookup returns CDR1 SGHTA and CDR2 FQGNSA. The CDR3 covers 13 residues. V lost 3 bases and J lost 4, with 9 bases in between. Here the CDR3 DNA reads TGTGCCAGCAGCTTGACTAGTCGAGAGACCCAGTACTTC. Its translation: CASSLTSRETQYF. Full variable domain (missing parts from reference TRBV7-2 and TRBJ2-5): GAGVSQSPSNKVTEKGKDVELRCDPISGHTALYWYRQSLGQGLEFLIYFQGNSAPDKSGLPSDRFSAERTGGSVSTLTIQRTQQEDSAVYLCASSLTSRETQYFGPGTRLLVL.

V gene TRBV5-4 combines with J gene TRBJ2-5; 9 bases are shared with TRBD2. J lost 9 bases, V lost 0 bases, and 9 bases had no gene match. Germline V gives CDR1 SGHNT, CDR2 YYREEE (reference sequence). CDR3 length: 15 residues. CDR3 nucleotide sequence: TGTGCCAGCAGCTTGGATAGCGGGGGAGGGGTGGCCCAGTACTTC. Residues: CASSLDSGGGVAQYF.

The chain employs TRBV28 and TRBJ1-2; D is ambiguous. Trimming removed 4 bases from V and 8 bases from J, with 8 bases in between. The CDR3 consists of 11 residues. Germline CDR1 reads MDHEN; CDR2 reads SYDVKM. This chain's CDR3 is CASSWVGGYTF. The CDR3 DNA sequence: TGTGCCAGCAGTTGGGTAGGAGGCTACACCTTC.

This chain uses TRBV30 with TRBJ2-2; 7 nucleotides align to TRBD2. In germline, CDR1 is GTSNPN, CDR2 SVGIG (reference sequence). The CDR3 is 13 residues long. Trimming cost V 2 bases and J 6 bases; bases outside gene matches: 3. The CDR3 loop reads CAWSHGGAGELFF. CDR3 in DNA: TGTGCCTGGAGTCATGGGGGGGCCGGGGAGCTGTTTTTT. The whole variable domain, remainder taken from reference TRBV30 and TRBJ2-2, is SQTIHQWPATLVQPVGSPLSLECTVEGTSNPNLYWYRQAAGRGLQLLFYSVGIGQISSEVPQNLSASRPQDRQFILSSKKLLLSDSGFYLCAWSHGGAGELFFGEGSRLTVL.

CDR3 in amino acids: CATQGDGETQYF. DNA for the CDR3: TGTGCCACTCAGGGGGATGGAGAGACCCAGTACTTC. This rearrangement joins TRBV27 to TRBJ2-5; 7 nucleotides line up with TRBD1. The trim removed 10 bases at V and 4 bases at J, leaving 6 bases unmatched. The CDR3 has 12 residues. Germline V lookup: CDR1 MNHEY, CDR2 SMNVEV (reference sequence).

The chain joins TRBV7-9 to TRBJ2-1; D is uncertain. CDR3 length equals 12 residues. The ends were cut back, 5 bases at V and 1 base at J, with 3 bases in the middle. Germline loops: CDR1 SEHNR, CDR2 FQNEAQ (reference sequence). For the CDR3, the DNA is TGTGCCAGCAGCCGTTCCTACAATGAGCAGTTCTTC. This codes for CASSRSYNEQFF.

This clone was counted only a few times. The chain couples TRBV4-1 to TRBJ2-5; perhaps TRBD1 as D (7 bases). The CDR3 consists of 16 residues. The V gene lost 4 bases and the J gene lost 5 bases, with 20 bases spanning the gap. The V gene's germline CDR1 is MGHRA and CDR2 YSYEKL. In DNA form, the CDR3 reads TGCGCCAGCAGCCTCCAGGGACAGCGGGCAGGGGAGACCCAGTACTTC. As protein: CASSLQGQRAGETQYF.